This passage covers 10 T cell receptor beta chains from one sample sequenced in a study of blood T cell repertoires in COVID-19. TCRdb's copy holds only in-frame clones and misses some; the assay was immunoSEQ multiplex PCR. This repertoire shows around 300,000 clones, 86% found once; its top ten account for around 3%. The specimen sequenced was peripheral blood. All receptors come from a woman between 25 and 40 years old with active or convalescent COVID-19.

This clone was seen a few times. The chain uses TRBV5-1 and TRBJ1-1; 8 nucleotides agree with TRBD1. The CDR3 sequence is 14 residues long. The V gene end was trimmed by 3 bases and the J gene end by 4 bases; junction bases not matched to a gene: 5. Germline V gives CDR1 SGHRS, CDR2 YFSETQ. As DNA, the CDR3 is TGCGCCAGCAGCTCGAGGACAGGGACCACTGAAGCTTTCTTT. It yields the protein CASSSRTGTTEAFF.

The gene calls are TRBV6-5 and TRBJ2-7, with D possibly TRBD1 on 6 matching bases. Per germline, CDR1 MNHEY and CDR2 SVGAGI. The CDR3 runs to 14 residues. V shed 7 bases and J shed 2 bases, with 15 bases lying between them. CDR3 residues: CASIQGMGPYEQYF. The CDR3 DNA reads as TGTGCCAGCATCCAGGGGATGGGGCCCTACGAGCAGTACTTC.

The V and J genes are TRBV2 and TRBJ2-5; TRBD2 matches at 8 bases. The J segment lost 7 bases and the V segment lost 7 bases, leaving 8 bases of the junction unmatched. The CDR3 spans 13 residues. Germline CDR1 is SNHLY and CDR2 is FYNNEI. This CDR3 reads CASIERGSWTQYF. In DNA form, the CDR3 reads TGTGCCAGCATAGAGCGGGGGTCGTGGACCCAGTACTTC. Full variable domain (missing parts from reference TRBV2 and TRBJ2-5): EPEVTQTPSHQVTQMGQEVILRCVPISNHLYFYWYRQILGQKVEFLVSFYNNEISEKSEIFDDQFSVERPDGSNFTLKIRSTKLEDSAMYFCASIERGSWTQYFGPGTRLLVL.

In DNA form, the CDR3 reads TGTGCCAGTAGTATCCCTGAGGCGTGGAATCAGCCCCAGCATTTT. It is translated as CASSIPEAWNQPQHF. The rearrangement joins TRBV19 to TRBJ1-5; D ambiguous. The CDR3 contains 15 residues. Germline CDR1 and CDR2: LNHDA and SQIVND (reference sequence). Deletions cut 3 bases from V and 4 bases from J, with 13 bases between.

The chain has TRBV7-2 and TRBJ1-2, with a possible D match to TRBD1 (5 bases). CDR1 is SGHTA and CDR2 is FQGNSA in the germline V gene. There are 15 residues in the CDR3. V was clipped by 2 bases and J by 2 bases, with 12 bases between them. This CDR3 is CASSLSVQGNYGYTF. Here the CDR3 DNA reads TGTGCCAGCAGCTTATCAGTGCAGGGCAACTATGGCTACACCTTC. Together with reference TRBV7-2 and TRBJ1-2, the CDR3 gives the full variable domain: GAGVSQSPSNKVTEKGKDVELRCDPISGHTALYWYRQSLGQGLEFLIYFQGNSAPDKSGLPSDRFSAERTGGSVSTLTIQRTQQEDSAVYLCASSLSVQGNYGYTFGSGTRLTVV.

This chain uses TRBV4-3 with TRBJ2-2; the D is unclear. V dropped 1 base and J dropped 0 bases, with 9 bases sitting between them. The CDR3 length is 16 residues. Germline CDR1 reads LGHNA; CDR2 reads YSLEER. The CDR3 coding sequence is TGCGCCAGCAGCCAAGGTTTGGCTTCGAACACCGGGGAGCTGTTTTTT. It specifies CASSQGLASNTGELFF.

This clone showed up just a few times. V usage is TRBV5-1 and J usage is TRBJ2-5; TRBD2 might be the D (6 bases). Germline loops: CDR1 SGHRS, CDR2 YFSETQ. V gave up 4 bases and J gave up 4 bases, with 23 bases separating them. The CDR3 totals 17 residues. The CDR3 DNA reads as TGCGCCAGCAGCCGAAGCCGTCAACTAGCCTGGGGAGAGACCCAGTACTTC. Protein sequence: CASSRSRQLAWGETQYF.

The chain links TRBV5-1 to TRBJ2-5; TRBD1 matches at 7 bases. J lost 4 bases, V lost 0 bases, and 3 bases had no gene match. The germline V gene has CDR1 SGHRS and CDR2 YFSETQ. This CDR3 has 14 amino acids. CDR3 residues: CASSLEGGAETQYF. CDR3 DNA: TGCGCCAGCAGCTTGGAAGGGGGCGCAGAGACCCAGTACTTC. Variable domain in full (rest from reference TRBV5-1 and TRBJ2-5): KAGVTQTPRYLIKTRGQQVTLSCSPISGHRSVSWYQQTPGQGLQFLFEYFSETQRNKGNFPGRFSGRQFSNSRSEMNVSTLELGDSALYLCASSLEGGAETQYFGPGTRLLVL.

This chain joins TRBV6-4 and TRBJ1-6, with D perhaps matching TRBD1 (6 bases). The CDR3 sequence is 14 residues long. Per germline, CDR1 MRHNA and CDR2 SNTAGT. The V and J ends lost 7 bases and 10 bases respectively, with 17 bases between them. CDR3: CASTTRAGQSPLHF. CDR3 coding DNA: TGTGCCAGCACCACCCGGGCAGGACAGTCACCCCTCCACTTT.

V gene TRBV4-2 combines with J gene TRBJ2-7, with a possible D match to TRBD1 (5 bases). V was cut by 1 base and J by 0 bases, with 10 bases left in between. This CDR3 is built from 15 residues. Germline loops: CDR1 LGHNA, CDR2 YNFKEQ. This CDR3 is CASSQATALSYEQYF. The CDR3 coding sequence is TGTGCCAGCAGCCAAGCGACAGCTCTCTCCTACGAGCAGTACTTC.